This T cell receptor beta chain is from a study of cytomegalovirus exposure and HLA in healthy donors (dated by TCRdb to 2016 to 2017). About the full investigation: According to an earlier analysis of several hundred of the donors, about 190 million T cells yielded roughly 100 million unique TCR beta sequences and approximately 280 Gb of sequence data. Roughly 290 gigabases of sequencing data and 70 million to 100 million unique TCR sequences made up an early release that covered over 550 HLA-typed donors. Of the roughly 390 genotyped donors, around 81% fell in the genetic ancestry cluster associated with self-reported Caucasian donors. The study aimed to test whether signatures of past pathogen exposure could be identified by cataloging public T cell receptors. Using immunosequencing, the study profiled T cell repertoires from 550 to 750 subjects and related those repertoires to cytomegalovirus serostatus. Besides the first cohort of roughly 700 subjects, a separate validation cohort made up of about 120 different subjects was used. To predict cytomegalovirus infection status, the study brought together high-throughput TCR immunosequencing, statistical association of individual TCRs with disease status, and machine learning. To study patterns of TCR occurrence, a later analysis re-analyzed previously published TCR beta repertoires from 700 or so donors and added high-resolution HLA genotyping. The later analysis used no new phenotypic data to find candidate immune exposures, relying instead on TCR beta sequences and their occurrence across donors. An earlier analysis of 500 to 750 of the donors applied high-throughput TCR beta sequencing to assess whether each TCR beta V gene segment acted as functional or pseudogenic. Donor age, sex, ethnicity and CMV serostatus were compiled alongside the repertoire data. In a later genetic analysis, genome-wide SNP genotypes for about 55% of the roughly 700 donors were used, and that subset was treated as a discovery cohort. Every repertoire in the discovery cohort had been generated on one and the same sequencing platform. HLA typing included class I and class II loci at four-digit resolution. Typing coverage varied by locus: about 629-630 donors for A, B, C, DRB1 and DQB1; approximately 520 for DQA1; nearly 610 for DPA1; more than 450 for DPB1. Because of strong linkage in the cohort, 5 or 6 DR-DQ haplotypes were treated as single units for association and clustering. Across 300 to 500 genotyped donors of the cohort, an average of roughly 230,000 unique TCR beta nucleotide sequences per donor were sequenced, and around 20% of those sequences were non-productive. Broader findings and caveats from the paper: In a later analysis, the rate of TCR association differed among HLA loci, with DRB1 alleles having the most associated TCRs and HLA-C alleles having the fewest. A later analysis associated roughly 17,000 TCR beta sequences with specific HLA alleles at a false discovery rate of 0.05. In a later analysis, HLA-associated TCR beta chains showed more clonal expansion and lower generation probabilities than non-associated chains that were equally common. A later genetic analysis reported fewer N-insertions in productive TCRs among donors in an Asian-associated ancestry cluster than the roughly 620-donor mean. HLA typing was unavailable for some donors at each locus, so association tests used only the typed subset. In the study, approximately 160 TCR beta chains were listed as associated with cytomegalovirus. According to the authors, the approach could potentially be generalized to other disease states and immunological phenotypes. Cytomegalovirus status was reported to be diagnosed by the classifier with high specificity and sensitivity in both the original and validation cohorts. Some IMGT-functional V segments, including TRBV6-2 and TRBV6-3, could not be told apart with the 87-base-pair reads, so those segments were excluded. Broadly in line with IMGT annotations, most TCR beta V segments showed up in productive rearrangements about 90% or about 30% of the time in an earlier analysis of about 500 of the donors. Linkage disequilibrium might explain the correlated functional status among segregating V segments, but an unknown experimental factor could not be excluded. In this cohort, only TCR beta chains were sequenced, and detectable features were limited by the absence of alpha or paired-chain data. A later analysis reported that several top co-occurrence clusters appeared linked to parvovirus B19, influenza, CMV and Epstein-Barr virus. Immune exposure information for the cohort was limited to CMV serostatus. Assigning TCR associations to individual alleles was difficult when HLA alleles, especially DR and DQ, strongly co-occurred. V-gene and J-gene trimming of TCR beta chains was associated with a missense DCLRE1C variant in a later genetic analysis, and the association was replicated in an independent cohort. According to a later analysis, most CMV-associated TCR beta chains appeared to be HLA-restricted, and the HLA associations seemed to be driven largely by CMV exposure. A further reported finding was that TCR beta sequences accurately predicted the HLA-A and HLA-B alleles for most subjects in the first cohort. In vitro tests confirmed that a few of the cytomegalovirus-associated TCR beta chains recognize cytomegalovirus antigens. Sequencing depth was assumed to be roughly uniform across donors in the presence/absence analyses, though that assumption may not hold. Across donors, most TCR sequences were observed very rarely, whereas some public TCRs were present in many individuals. Some 16 rarely observed V segments, including chromosome 9 orphons, were excluded from the earlier analysis of approximately 500 of the donors because counts were too low. A cluster of highly shared sequence variants was judged likely to be a technical artifact of the sequencing pipeline.

The cohort consisted of approximately 690 healthy bone marrow donors. Cohort members were all nominally healthy when sampled, although unrecorded immune exposures were likely present. The donor tested CMV seronegative and was one of the 352 seronegative cohort members. A peripheral blood sample was collected from each donor, and TCR beta sequencing was performed on peripheral blood mononuclear cells. The Qiagen DNeasy Blood Extraction Kit was used to extract genomic DNA from the blood cell samples. Libraries came from the immunoSEQ multiplex PCR assay. A mixture of 60 forward primers for TCR Vbeta segments and 13 reverse primers for TCR Jbeta segments was used in the multiplex PCR. A multiplex PCR assay on genomic DNA amplified the CDR3 region of rearranged TCR beta genes. Amplified TCR beta libraries were sequenced as 87-base-pair reads on the Illumina HiSeq System. The authors' pipeline ran thus. A later analysis tallied 70 million to 100 million unique TCR beta chains across the 666 repertoires, and approximately 9.9 million of those chains were shared by two or more donors. Raw reads were error-corrected and collapsed into unique sequences by a nearest-neighbor algorithm in which closely related sequences were merged to remove PCR and sequencing errors. V, D and J gene segments were assigned by aligning CDR3 sequences to IMGT reference sequences. For a sequence to be retained, a match of at least six nucleotides was required to both a V gene segment and a J gene segment. Rearrangements were classified as productive when the CDR3 lacked stop codons and remained in frame with V and J, and all other rearrangements were classified as non-productive. Following IMGT convention, CDR3 was defined as the stretch from the second conserved V-encoded cysteine to the conserved J-encoded phenylalanine. In an earlier analysis of around 600 of the donors, sequences lacking an unambiguous match to a single V gene segment were excluded. An earlier analysis of some 610 of the donors called V segments functional above 56.7% productive rearrangements and segregating when the between-donor standard deviation exceeded 5%. A statistical classification framework was developed to diagnose cytomegalovirus status using the catalog of TCR beta chain sequences. V and J gene assignment, in a later analysis, came from comparing TCR nucleotide sequences with IMGT/GENE-DB human TR gene sequences. The TCRdist pipeline was used in a later analysis to assign CDR3 sequences and most-parsimonious VDJ recombination scenarios. In a later analysis, each TCR beta chain was defined by its CDR3 amino acid sequence together with its V-gene family, and reads without a unique V-gene family were excluded. In a later analysis, approximately 640 highly shared, low-generation-probability nucleotide sequences were removed to address suspected cross-contamination and a sequencing artifact. In a later analysis, a clonal expansion index was calculated for each public chain from normalized within-repertoire ranks of inferred template counts. In a later analysis, generation probabilities were computed with a VDJ recombination model fitted to out-of-frame rearrangements, and the resulting probabilities were checked against IGoR. Hypergeometric tests were used in a later analysis to score TCR-TCR, TCR-HLA and TCR-CMV co-occurrence, with a repertoire-size bias correction applied to the TCR pairs. False discovery rates were estimated in a later analysis by permuting HLA or CMV assignments 20 times. In a later analysis, co-occurring TCRs were grouped using DBSCAN, and TCRdist sequence similarity was added for clustering within HLA-allele-positive subsets. Repertoires with fewer than 30,000 or more than 120,000 public chains, plus five repertoires with anomalous nucleotide sharing, were excluded from co-occurrence clustering. TCRdb provides this immuneACCESS table in a form limited to in-frame rearrangements. Some clones are lacking; in checked studies, under half of them reflect an unresolved V gene, and why the rest are absent is not known. V, J and clone size are those of that table, while D and trimming were read from the DNA. For this sample the table gives about 200,000 clones, of which 65% to 85% were detected only once. About 1.8% of the sample belongs to the ten largest clones.

V lost 0 bases and J lost 2 bases; the stretch between them is 10 bases long. The germline V gene yields SGHRS for CDR1 and YFSETQ for CDR2. From its cysteine to its phenylalanine, the CDR3 spans 15 amino acids. Only the CDR3 portion is preserved as DNA: 45 bases, with reading frame beginning at the first base. This clone was counted once. Which antigen it targets is not known. Base qualities are missing; no much larger clone stands one base away. The rearrangement joined TRBV5-1 to TRBJ2-3, with the D gene uncertain. This sequence was found in a man aged 50-59 years in good health and CMV-seronegative. The sequenced sample was PBMCs. The DNA reads TGCGCCAGCAGCTTGGTGGGTGGGCACACAGATACGCAGTATTTT. Its protein reads: CASSLVGGHTDTQYF.